This T cell receptor (beta chain) is drawn from a study of identical twins (TCRdb year 2016). About the investigation overall: The study deep-sequenced TCR alpha and beta repertoires from monozygotic twins, unrelated adults of various ages and cord blood to test whether fetal clonotypes persist. To rule out contamination, the twin experiments were replicated at different times with different library preparation protocols.

Every donor was a healthy Caucasian. Three pairs of female monozygotic twins, all aged about 18 to 30 years, made up the twin cohort. Peripheral blood mononuclear cells were the source from which RNA for the TCR libraries was isolated. Library preparation was by 5' RACE. The listed sequencing device is Illumina HiSeq 2000. A universal primer binding site was added through template switching, and the final cDNA carried a unique molecular identifier so that TCR cDNA molecules could be counted accurately. Specific primers in the conserved constant-segment region were used to synthesize first-strand cDNA for the TCR alpha and beta chains. To control for contamination, every cDNA library carried two barcodes: a SMART-Mk sample barcode plus Illumina barcodes. TruSeq adapter sequences and Illumina sample barcodes were added in two successive PCR steps. The TCR alpha and beta cDNA libraries were sequenced on the Illumina HiSeq platform using custom primers. As for the authors' bioinformatics: MiGEC processed the raw reads to extract unique molecular identifiers, while MiXCR was used to determine the CDR3 positions. For each individual, recombination models were inferred using an EM algorithm with the repgenHMM and IGoR tools. Shared clonotypes were analyzed with the tcR package in R, and sharing was normalized by the product of cloneset sizes. To study raw recombination without the effects of thymic and clonal selection, out-of-frame nonproductive sequences were analyzed. TCRdb reanalyzed the raw reads on its own, using fastp at Q25 for trimming and MiXCR for clone calling, and kept in-frame beta chains. Entries that share a CDR3 protein sequence are merged under the most common genes and DNA. TCRdb, rather than the study authors, made the V and J calls. The sample yields about 660,000 distinct CDR3 sequences; roughly 8% were counted once. Of the sample, approximately 0.89% is held by the ten largest clones.

The trim is 4 bases for V and 2 bases for J, with a gap of 11 bases between the germline ends. The cysteine opens and the phenylalanine closes a CDR3 of 15 amino acids. This entry keeps only the CDR3 DNA: 45 bases, framed from base 1. From the germline V gene, CDR1 is SGHTA and CDR2 is FQGNSA. Overall results and qualifications from the work: Because the same donors could not be followed over many years, conclusions were based on cross-sectional statistical analysis. Abundant cord blood beta clonotypes carried fewer insertions; young adult naive repertoires showed a weaker similar trend, while memory repertoires showed none. Compared with coincidental sharing between unrelated individuals, out-of-frame TCR alpha sequences shared between twins had an excess of sequences with low generation probability. The excess sharing between twins in beta out-of-frame sequences was weaker because fewer shared sequences reduced the signal-to-noise ratio. Invariant T cells such as MAIT and iNKT could partly confound zero-insertion analyses, though diverse VJ usage argued against this for most clonotypes. Out-of-frame TCR alpha sharing in monozygotic twins was systematically underestimated by recombination models, whereas sharing between unrelated individuals was in agreement with the recombination models.

This clonotype was seen at least ten times. This receptor's antigen is unknown. Base qualities are missing; no much larger clone stands one base away. This same sample was also part of a study on yellow fever vaccine responses in identical twins. The second paper states: The authors reported that the T cell response to vaccination in identical twins appeared partly convergent and partly personalized. In identical twins, the study followed T cell clones that responded to the vaccine with precision.

Sequencing was carried out using PBMCs. The receptor comes from a woman under 30 in good health. The chain is made from TRBV7-2 and TRBJ2-2; no D gene can be assigned with confidence. The CDR3 loop reads CASSSIPTNTGELFF. The nucleotide sequence reads as follows: TGTGCCAGCAGCTCAATACCCACCAACACCGGGGAGCTGTTTTTT.